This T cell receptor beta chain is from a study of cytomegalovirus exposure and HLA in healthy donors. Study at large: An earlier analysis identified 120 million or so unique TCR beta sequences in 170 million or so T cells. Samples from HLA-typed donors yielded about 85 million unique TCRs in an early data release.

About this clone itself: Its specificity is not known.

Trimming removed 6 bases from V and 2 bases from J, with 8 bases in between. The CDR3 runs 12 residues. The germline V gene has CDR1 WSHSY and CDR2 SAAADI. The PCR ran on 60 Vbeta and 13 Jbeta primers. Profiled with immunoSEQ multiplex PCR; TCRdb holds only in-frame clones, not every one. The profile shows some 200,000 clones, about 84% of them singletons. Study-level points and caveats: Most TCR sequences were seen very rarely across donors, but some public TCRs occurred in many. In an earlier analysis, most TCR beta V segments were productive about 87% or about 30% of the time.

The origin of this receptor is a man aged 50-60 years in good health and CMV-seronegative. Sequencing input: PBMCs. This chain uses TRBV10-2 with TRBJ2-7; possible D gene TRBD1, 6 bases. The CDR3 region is CASSTGTYEQYF. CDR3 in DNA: TGCGCCAGCAGCACAGGGACCTACGAGCAGTACTTC.